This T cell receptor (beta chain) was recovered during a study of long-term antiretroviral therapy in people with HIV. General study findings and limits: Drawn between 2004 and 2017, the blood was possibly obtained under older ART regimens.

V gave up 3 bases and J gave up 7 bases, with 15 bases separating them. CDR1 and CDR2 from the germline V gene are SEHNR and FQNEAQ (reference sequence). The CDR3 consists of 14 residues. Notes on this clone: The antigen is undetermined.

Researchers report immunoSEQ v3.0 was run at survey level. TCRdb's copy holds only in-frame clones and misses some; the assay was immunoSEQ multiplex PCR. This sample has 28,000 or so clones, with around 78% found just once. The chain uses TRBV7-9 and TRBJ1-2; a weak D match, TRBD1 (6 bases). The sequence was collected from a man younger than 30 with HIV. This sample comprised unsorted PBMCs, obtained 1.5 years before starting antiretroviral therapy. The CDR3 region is CASSFPAGVAGYTF. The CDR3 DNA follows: TGTGCCAGCAGCTTCCCTGCAGGGGTCGCTGGCTACACCTTC.